A single sample is the source of the 24 T cell receptor beta chains below, sequenced in a study of response to subunit inactivated influenza vaccine. TCRdb re-called the RT-PCR reads through MiXCR, storing one row per CDR3 protein. This sample has roughly 500,000 distinct CDR3 sequences, with approximately 17% found just once. This sample comprised CD4+ T cells sorted from PBMCs, obtained less than 25 months after vaccination. The receptor source for this set is a man aged 50 to 75 who received an inactivated influenza vaccine.

Only a few counts were recorded for this clonotype. V usage is TRBV12-3 or TRBV12-4 and J usage is TRBJ2-1; D not certain. The CDR3 sequence is 13 residues long. The V and J ends lost 5 bases and 8 bases respectively, with 13 bases between them. CDR3 DNA: TGTGCCAGCAGTGACGGCCACCGGGATGAGCAGTTCTTC. This gives the protein CASSDGHRDEQFF.

V usage is TRBV2 and J usage is TRBJ1-1; D unclear. Per the germline V gene, CDR1 is SNHLY and CDR2 is FYNNEI. Deletions cut 7 bases from V and 6 bases from J, with 21 bases between. This CDR3 has 15 residues. Here the CDR3 DNA reads TGTGCCAGCACCTCGATTGAATCTGCGAGGCCTGAAGCTTTCTTT. Encoded protein: CASTSIESARPEAFF.

This clonotype was observed many times. V usage is TRBV12-3 or TRBV12-4 and J usage is TRBJ1-1; the D gene is possibly TRBD1 (5 bases). This CDR3 has 12 amino acids. Trimming shortened V by 3 bases and J by 10 bases, and 12 bases separated the two germline ends. CDR3 residues: CASSFPGLGAFF. As DNA, the CDR3 is TGTGCCAGCAGTTTCCCAGGGTTGGGAGCTTTCTTT.

This clonotype occurred many times. The chain links TRBV2 to TRBJ2-1; TRBD2 matches 7 bases. CDR1 SNHLY and CDR2 FYNNEI come from the germline V gene. The V segment lost 4 bases and the J segment 10 bases; nucleotides outside the gene matches: 7. The CDR3 is made up of 13 amino acids. CDR3 amino acids: CASSASGIREQFF. The CDR3, as DNA: TGTGCCAGCAGTGCCAGCGGGATTAGAGAGCAGTTCTTC.

This clonotype was seen a few times. The genes are TRBV4-2 and TRBJ2-7, with D possibly TRBD2 on 6 matching bases. The CDR3 length is 14 residues. V gave up 4 bases and J gave up 3 bases, with 13 bases separating them. CDR1 and CDR2 from the germline V gene are LGHNA and YNFKEQ. The CDR3 reads CASSPRETSYEQYF. The CDR3 DNA reads TGTGCCAGCAGCCCACGGGAGACTAGCTACGAGCAGTACTTC.

This clonotype turned up a few times. CDR3 nucleotides: TGTGCCAGCAGCAGAGCGTATAGCAATCAGCCCCAGCATTTT. Protein: CASSRAYSNQPQHF. The chain uses TRBV7-2 and TRBJ1-5; no definite D call. Germline V lookup: CDR1 SGHTA, CDR2 FQGNSA. The CDR3 spans 14 residues. Trimming left V 5 bases short and J 0 bases short, with 8 bases between.

The gene calls are TRBV20-1 and TRBJ2-1; 8 bases line up with TRBD2. Per germline, CDR1 DFQATT and CDR2 SNEGSKA (reference sequence). V gave up 6 bases and J gave up 6 bases; unmatched junction bases: 10. This CDR3 has 14 amino acids. CDR3 DNA sequence: TGCAGTGCCTCTAAAACCGGGACTAGCAATGAGCAGTTCTTC. This encodes CSASKTGTSNEQFF.

This clonotype has only a few counts. This sequence joins TRBV20-1 and TRBJ1-4, with a tentative D call TRBD1 (5 bases). The CDR3 sequence is 13 residues long. Germline assignment: CDR1 DFQATT and CDR2 SNEGSKA (reference sequence). The V and J ends lost 7 bases and 7 bases respectively, with 16 bases between them. Here the CDR3 reads CSVERGRGEKLFF. In nucleotides, the CDR3 is TGCAGTGTTGAAAGGGGACGGGGTGAAAAACTGTTTTTT.

This clonotype has at least ten counts. The rearrangement links TRBV12-3 or TRBV12-4 to TRBJ2-3, with TRBD1 matching 10 bases. V shed 3 bases, J shed 1 base, and the junction held 1 base outside the gene matches. The CDR3 is made up of 15 amino acids. The CDR3 DNA sequence: TGTGCCAGCAGTTTCGGGACAGGGGGCACAGATACGCAGTATTTT. It specifies CASSFGTGGTDTQYF.

This clonotype has just a few counts. This sequence joins TRBV20-1 and TRBJ1-2; no reliable D call. This CDR3 region has 13 residues. Germline V gives CDR1 DFQATT, CDR2 SNEGSKA (reference sequence). Trimming left V 0 bases short and J 0 bases short, with 5 bases between. The CDR3 spells CSARDATNYGYTF. As DNA, the CDR3 is TGCAGTGCTAGAGATGCCACTAACTATGGCTACACCTTC.

This chain links TRBV29-1 with TRBJ2-7, with a weak D call TRBD1 (5 bases). In germline, CDR1 is SQVTM, CDR2 ANQGSEA. The CDR3 is made up of 11 amino acids. V lost 7 bases, J lost 0 bases, and 7 bases lay in between. This chain's CDR3 is CSAGSSYEQYF. The CDR3 coding sequence is TGCAGCGCAGGGTCCTCCTACGAGCAGTACTTC.

This clonotype was seen ten or more times. This chain connects TRBV20-1 to TRBJ1-1; TRBD1 matches 7 bases. The CDR3 has 13 amino acids. Germline V CDR1 and CDR2: DFQATT, SNEGSKA (reference sequence). V trimming: 5 bases; J trimming: 6 bases; junction bases outside the gene matches: 9. The CDR3 coding sequence is TGCAGTGCTGTACAGGGGAGGGACGCTGAAGCTTTCTTT. This codes for CSAVQGRDAEAFF.

In this sample, this clonotype turned up a few times. V gene TRBV11-2 combines with J gene TRBJ2-3; 7 nucleotides match TRBD1. Trimming cost V 0 bases and J 2 bases; bases outside gene matches: 11. The CDR3 has 18 residues. Per the germline V gene, CDR1 is SGHAT and CDR2 is FQNNGV. CDR3 loop: CASSLDGSGGQNTDTQYF. As DNA, the CDR3 is TGTGCCAGCAGCTTAGACGGATCAGGGGGACAGAACACAGATACGCAGTATTTT.

The chain carries TRBV20-1 and TRBJ2-1; D is perhaps TRBD1 (5 bases). The CDR3 sequence is 14 residues long. Germline CDR1 DFQATT, CDR2 SNEGSKA (reference sequence). V dropped 6 bases and J dropped 5 bases, with 17 bases sitting between them. Here the CDR3 reads CSAPQAGPNNEQFF. The CDR3 DNA sequence: TGCAGTGCCCCACAGGCAGGACCAAACAATGAGCAGTTCTTC.

This sequence joins TRBV6-2 or TRBV6-3 and TRBJ1-1; D uncertain. The CDR3 consists of 16 residues. From germline, CDR1 is MNHEY and CDR2 SVGEGT. Trimming shortened V by 0 bases and J by 3 bases, and 14 bases separated the two germline ends. DNA for the CDR3: TGTGCCAGCAGTTACTCGAACCCTCCGACTGACACTGAAGCTTTCTTT. It specifies CASSYSNPPTDTEAFF.

Ten or more counts support this clonotype. The J gene is TRBJ2-1, the V gene TRBV7-8; weak D call: TRBD2 (6 bases). Between the trimmed V and J ends, which lost 6 bases and 3 bases, there was a span of 15 bases. CDR1 and CDR2 from the germline V gene are SGHVS and FQNEAQ. The CDR3 runs 15 residues. The CDR3 DNA sequence: TGTGCCAGCAGGGATAGCGGAGGGCTCTACAATGAGCAGTTCTTC. It is translated as CASRDSGGLYNEQFF.

The chain joins TRBV5-1 to TRBJ2-2; TRBD2 agrees at 7 bases. Germline CDR1 and CDR2: SGHRS and YFSETQ. The CDR3 extends over 15 amino acids. The V and J ends lost 3 bases and 1 base, in that order; junction bases with no gene match: 3. The CDR3 DNA sequence: TGCGCCAGCAGCTGGGCGGGAGAGAACACCGGGGAGCTGTTTTTT. Residues: CASSWAGENTGELFF.

The chain couples TRBV7-2 to TRBJ2-2, with a weak D call TRBD1 (5 bases). The CDR3 is 13 amino acids. Trimming took 4 bases from V and 5 from J, leaving 8 bases between them. Per the germline V gene, CDR1 is SGHTA and CDR2 is FQGNSA. This CDR3 is CASSSGRTGELFF. For the CDR3, the DNA is TGTGCCAGCAGCTCAGGGCGAACCGGGGAGCTGTTTTTT.

The V and J genes are TRBV6-2 or TRBV6-3 and TRBJ1-1; D is perhaps TRBD1 (5 bases). The V end lost 2 bases, the J end lost 4 bases, and 29 bases lay between the germline ends. This CDR3 is 20 amino acids long. Germline V gene sequence: CDR1 MNHEY, CDR2 SVGEGT. As DNA, the CDR3 is TGTGCCAGCAGTTACGCCCCCTGGGCGTTGGTCTCGGGGGACTTCACTGAAGCTTTCTTT. Protein: CASSYAPWALVSGDFTEAFF.

Ten or more counts support this clonotype. This chain uses TRBV27 with TRBJ1-1; unclear D gene. Germline-derived CDR1 and CDR2 are MNHEY and SMNVEV (reference sequence). V was clipped by 6 bases and J by 6 bases, with 14 bases between them. The CDR3 is 13 residues long. The chain's CDR3 is CASSTVLGSEAFF. CDR3 in DNA: TGTGCCAGCAGCACGGTTTTGGGATCTGAAGCTTTCTTT.

This clonotype showed up just a few times. CDR3 sequence: CASSTGTNLYNEQFF. The DNA for the CDR3 is TGTGCCAGCAGCACCGGGACAAACCTGTACAATGAGCAGTTCTTC. The gene calls are TRBV7-2 and TRBJ2-1; D perhaps matches TRBD1 (6 bases). V was pared by 5 bases and J by 4 bases, with 15 bases between. The CDR3 runs to 15 residues. Germline lookup yields CDR1 SGHTA and CDR2 FQGNSA. The full variable domain, completed using reference TRBV7-2 and TRBJ2-1, is GAGVSQSPSNKVTEKGKDVELRCDPISGHTALYWYRQSLGQGLEFLIYFQGNSAPDKSGLPSDRFSAERTGGSVSTLTIQRTQQEDSAVYLCASSTGTNLYNEQFFGPGTRLTVL.

J is TRBJ1-5 and V is TRBV18, with a tentative D call TRBD1 (6 bases). CDR3 length: 14 amino acids. V was clipped by 3 bases and J by 4 bases, with 10 bases between them. Germline CDR1 and CDR2: KGHSH and LQKENI. This CDR3 reads CASSPGQSNQPQHF. For the CDR3, the DNA is TGTGCCAGCTCACCGGGACAAAGTAATCAGCCCCAGCATTTT. Together with reference TRBV18 and TRBJ1-5, the CDR3 gives the full variable domain: NAGVMQNPRHLVRRRGQEARLRCSPMKGHSHVYWYRQLPEEGLKFMVYLQKENIIDESGMPKERFSAEFPKEGPSILRIQQVVRGDSAAYFCASSPGQSNQPQHFGDGTRLSIL.

The chain recombines TRBV2 with TRBJ2-1; D is ambiguous. V was pared by 5 bases and J by 10 bases, with 9 bases between. The CDR3 has 11 residues. The germline gives CDR1 SNHLY, CDR2 FYNNEI. CDR3 sequence: CASSYSTEQFF. CDR3 sequence (DNA): TGTGCCAGCAGTTACAGTACCGAGCAGTTCTTC. The variable domain in full, with the rest retrieved from reference TRBV2 and TRBJ2-1, is EPEVTQTPSHQVTQMGQEVILRCVPISNHLYFYWYRQILGQKVEFLVSFYNNEISEKSEIFDDQFSVERPDGSNFTLKIRSTKLEDSAMYFCASSYSTEQFFGPGTRLTVL.

The V call is TRBV30, the J call TRBJ1-2; D unclear. The CDR3 has 14 residues. The germline V gene has CDR1 GTSNPN and CDR2 SVGIG (reference sequence). The V and J ends lost 2 bases and 3 bases respectively, with 13 bases between them. CDR3 loop: CAWSRPLTDYGYTF. As DNA, the CDR3 is TGTGCCTGGAGTAGGCCCCTTACGGACTATGGCTACACCTTC.